This T cell receptor (beta chain) is from a study of glioma-infiltrating T cells. Study results and caveats: Tissue and blood shared very few CDR3 sequences. Above-expected tissue-blood divergence occurred in all gliomas, most in low-grade ones.

V gave up 7 bases and J gave up 0 bases, with 13 bases separating them. The CDR3 runs to 15 residues. The table lists this clonotype with many counts. No antigen is known for it. The iRepertoire nested amplicon-rescue multiplex PCR amplified TCR alpha and beta CDR3s from RNA. Tissue mRNA or PBMC total RNA, 100-400 ng, went into one-step reverse transcription and amplification. Via MiXCR, TCRdb re-called the multiplex PCR reads, giving one row per CDR3 protein. Of about 89,000 distinct CDR3 sequences in the sample, 20% to 25% were seen once. V and J are TRBV12-3 or TRBV12-4 and TRBJ1-5; possible D gene TRBD1, 6 bases. The source of this sequence is a human donor with low-grade glioma or glioblastoma, undergoing nonglioma brain surgery, or in good health (not recorded which). The specimen sequenced was glioma tissue, nonneoplastic brain tissue, or PBMCs (not recorded which). CDR3 DNA: TGTGCCAGCAAATTGGGGGGGCATAGCAATCAGCCCCAGCATTTT. Protein: CASKLGGHSNQPQHF.